Each of the 10 T cell receptor beta chains below was sequenced from the same sample in a study of radiation and T cells in renal cell carcinoma. Clones were read by immunoSEQ multiplex PCR, and TCRdb kept only the in-frame ones, dropping some. The sample lists about 78,000 clones; roughly nine tenths were seen once. Time point meaning: blood 4 weeks post-SBRT, at nephrectomy. Treatment denoted: 15 Gy SBRT to primary tumor, nephrectomy 4 weeks later. The source was blood, collected from a patient whose treatment included radiotherapy and nephrectomy. The origin of the receptors is a woman aged 70-85 years with renal cell carcinoma.

V is TRBV5-8 and J is TRBJ1-1; 8 nucleotides align to TRBD1. This CDR3 is built from 16 residues. The V segment lost 5 bases and the J segment 1 base; nucleotides outside the gene matches: 10. Germline CDR1 is SGHTS and CDR2 is YDEGEE. CDR3 nucleotides: TGTGCCAGCAGACCTGCAGGGGGCGCGGGGAACACTGAAGCTTTCTTT. Protein: CASRPAGGAGNTEAFF.

The chain recombines TRBV5-4 with TRBJ2-5; 14 bases align to TRBD2. The CDR3 has 16 amino acids. From germline, CDR1 is SGHNT and CDR2 YYREEE (reference sequence). The J segment lost 5 bases and the V segment lost 3 bases, leaving 6 bases of the junction unmatched. The CDR3 spells CASSSGLAGAWETQYF. CDR3 bases: TGTGCCAGCAGCTCGGGACTAGCGGGGGCCTGGGAGACCCAGTACTTC. Drawing the rest from reference TRBV5-4 and TRBJ2-5, the complete variable domain is ETGVTQSPTHLIKTRGQQVTLRCSSQSGHNTVSWYQQALGQGPQFIFQYYREEENGRGNFPPRFSGLQFPNYSSELNVNALELDDSALYLCASSSGLAGAWETQYFGPGTRLLVL.

The table lists this clone with a few counts. CDR3 nucleotides: TGCGCCAGCACCATCCCGGGCTTCAATGAGCAGTTCTTC. Protein: CASTIPGFNEQFF. V usage is TRBV10-1 and J usage is TRBJ2-1; D is unclear. The CDR3 covers 13 residues. V shed 7 bases and J shed 6 bases, with 13 bases lying between them. CDR1 and CDR2 (germline): WNHNN, SYGVQD (reference sequence).

The chain has TRBV29-1 and TRBJ2-3; the D gene is possibly TRBD2 (6 bases). Per the germline V gene, CDR1 is SQVTM and CDR2 is ANQGSEA. The CDR3 is made up of 15 amino acids. Between the trimmed V and J ends, which lost 3 bases and 0 bases, there was a span of 13 bases. CDR3 amino acids: CSVENPGTSTDTQYF. CDR3 DNA: TGCAGCGTTGAGAACCCGGGGACTAGCACAGATACGCAGTATTTT.

The DNA of the CDR3 is TGTGCCAGCAGCGTAGAGGGAGGGGGCGGTCAGCCCCAGCATTTT. Its protein is CASSVEGGGGQPQHF. This rearrangement joins TRBV9 to TRBJ1-5; 7 nucleotides align to TRBD1. This CDR3 has 15 amino acids. With 0 bases clipped from V and 6 bases from J, the junction kept 6 bases outside the gene matches. Per germline, CDR1 SGDLS and CDR2 YYNGEE.

This clone has a single count. The genes are TRBV5-5 and TRBJ1-1, with D uncertain. V lost 5 bases to trimming and J lost 3 bases, with 8 bases between them. The CDR3 runs 12 residues. Germline V gene data show CDR1 as SGHKS and CDR2 as YYEKEE (reference sequence). The CDR3 DNA reads TGTGCCAGCAGTCTTATGGACACTGAAGCTTTCTTT. Translated, it gives CASSLMDTEAFF.

The chain joins TRBV15 to TRBJ1-1, with D perhaps TRBD1 (6 bases). This CDR3 is built from 15 residues. Trimming removed 2 bases at V and 2 bases at J, with 12 bases between. CDR1 is LNHNV, CDR2 YYDKDF, per germline (reference sequence). Here the CDR3 DNA reads TGTGCCACCAGCAGAAGCGTACAGGGCAACACTGAAGCTTTCTTT. As protein: CATSRSVQGNTEAFF.

The V gene is TRBV7-9, the J gene TRBJ1-4; 7 bases agree with TRBD1. CDR1 and CDR2 from the germline V gene are SEHNR and FQNEAQ (reference sequence). The CDR3 length is 15 residues. Unmatched junction bases numbered 6, after V lost 5 bases and J lost 3 bases. In DNA form, the CDR3 reads TGTGCCAGCAGCCCAGGGGGGGCCCCTAATGAAAAACTGTTTTTT. This encodes CASSPGGAPNEKLFF.

The genes are TRBV4-2 and TRBJ1-1; D may be TRBD1 (6 bases). The V end was cut by 0 bases, the J end by 0 bases, with 26 bases between. This CDR3 comprises 21 residues. Germline V CDR1 and CDR2: LGHNA, YNFKEQ. The CDR3 DNA reads as TGTGCCAGCAGCCAAGAAATCAGGGCTTTAGGCAGGGGATCCTTGAACACTGAAGCTTTCTTT. It translates to CASSQEIRALGRGSLNTEAFF.

The chain uses TRBV7-2 and TRBJ2-5; possible D gene TRBD2, 6 bases. Germline loops: CDR1 SGHTA, CDR2 FQGNSA. Trimming cost V 3 bases and J 7 bases, with 15 bases left between them. The length of the CDR3 is 14 residues. CDR3 sequence: CASSLWAGIGTQYF. The CDR3 DNA is TGTGCCAGCAGCTTGTGGGCGGGGATAGGGACCCAGTACTTC.